The present entry profiles one TCR beta chain with its context. Its cognate antigen is unknown. The data stem from a study of radiation and T cells in renal cell carcinoma. Unmatched junction bases numbered 17, after V lost 2 bases and J lost 10 bases. Looked up from germline, CDR1 is MNHNS and CDR2 is SASEGT. The CDR3 runs to 16 residues. Study conclusions and caveats: No pretreatment tumor biopsies were available for baseline clonotypes. Top tumor clonotypes rose in blood 2 weeks post-radiation, then contracted.

Profiled with immunoSEQ multiplex PCR; TCRdb holds only in-frame clones, not every one. Among about 59,000 clones, roughly 79% were seen once, and the ten largest hold 7.3%. Time point meaning: baseline pretreatment blood. Treatment denoted: 15 Gy SBRT to primary tumor, nephrectomy 4 weeks later. Serial blood draws occurred at baseline and 2 and 4 weeks post-SBRT. This renal cell carcinoma was of the clear cell type. The specimen comprised blood, sampled from a patient whose treatment included radiotherapy and nephrectomy. The receptor comes from a man in his 60s with renal cell carcinoma. The chain employs TRBV6-1 and TRBJ2-7; 7 nucleotides align to TRBD1. In nucleotides, the CDR3 is TGTGCCAGCAGTGAAAGTCTGGCAGGGGGTAAATCTCGTCAGTACTTC. Its translation: CASSESLAGGKSRQYF.